This T cell receptor (beta chain) was retrieved from a study of immune evolution from preneoplasia to lung adenocarcinoma. This clone was seen more than once but under ten times. Assay: immunoSEQ multiplex PCR; the TCRdb copy retains only in-frame clones and omits some. The data contain approximately 9,000 clones, around 75% of them seen just once; the ten biggest clones take up around 9%. Per germline, CDR1 SQVTM and CDR2 ANQGSEA. Trimming took 4 bases from V and 4 from J, leaving 13 bases between them. The CDR3 extends over 14 amino acids. Each case's diagnosis was confirmed by two pathologists on H&E.

The sequence came from a donor aged 70 or over with lung adenocarcinoma. V gene TRBV29-1 combines with J gene TRBJ2-2; tentatively, D is TRBD1 or TRBD2 (5 bases each). Material for sequencing was FFPE minimally invasive lung adenocarcinoma tissue. The CDR3 DNA reads TGCAGCGTTGCGGCCGATGGGGGCACCGGGGAGCTGTTTTTT. Translated, it gives CSVAADGGTGELFF.